This TCR beta chain was recorded in a study of Graves' ophthalmopathy and Graves' hyperthyroidism. Study-wide context: Ahead of any treatment, peripheral blood was obtained at the initial diagnosis.

Regarding the study as a whole: Appearing in blood as well were most expanded thyroid clonotypes above 0.001 frequency.

Germline CDR1 MDHEN, CDR2 SYDVKM. CDR3 size: 16 residues. V was clipped by 6 bases and J by 4 bases; unmatched bases: 14. This clonotype was picked up many times. The target antigen is unknown. Amplified material comprised TCR beta CDR3 regions derived from RNA transcripts. In the first round, RT-PCR was carried out with HTBI primers, and a multiplex PCR formed the second round. Using its own MiXCR run on the multiplex PCR reads, TCRdb lists one record per CDR3 protein. The sample shows around 470,000 distinct CDR3 sequences, over 13% of them seen only once. The sequenced sample consisted of blood. This clonotype was obtained from a woman aged 30 to 39 with Graves' ophthalmopathy. The V call is TRBV28, the J call TRBJ1-2, with 7 nucleotides matching TRBD1. CDR3 sequence reads: CASSYRTGVSSYGYTF. DNA for the CDR3: TGTGCCAGCAGCTACCGAACAGGGGTTTCGAGCTATGGCTACACCTTC.